The 15 T cell receptor beta chains given below trace back to one sample, sequenced in a study of blood T cell repertoires in COVID-19. Sequencing used immunoSEQ multiplex PCR; TCRdb keeps in-frame clones, though not all of them. The table has 200,000 to 250,000 clones, about nine tenths seen once; the top ten hold less than 7.5%. Material: peripheral blood. Receptors were obtained from a man aged 60 to 69 who had recovered from COVID-19.

CDR3 nucleotide sequence: TGTGCCAGTACCGATGGGGCAGGCGAAAGGTTTGGGACGCAGTATTTT. Translation: CASTDGAGERFGTQYF. The rearrangement uses TRBV19 and TRBJ2-3; weak D call: TRBD1 (5 bases). The V gene lost 7 bases and the J gene lost 9 bases, with 26 bases spanning the gap. CDR1 LNHDA and CDR2 SQIVND come from the germline V gene (reference sequence). The CDR3 runs to 16 residues. Full variable domain (missing parts from reference TRBV19 and TRBJ2-3): DGGITQSPKYLFRKEGQNVTLSCEQNLNHDAMYWYRQDPGQGLRLIYYSQIVNDFQKGDIAEGYSVSREKKESFPLTVTSAQKNPTAFYLCASTDGAGERFGTQYFGPGTRLTVL.

The chain has TRBV6-6 and TRBJ2-7; 9 nucleotides match TRBD1. The germline V gene encodes CDR1 MNHNY and CDR2 SVGAGI (reference sequence). The CDR3 contains 14 residues. V shed 7 bases and J 1 base; nucleotides not matched to a gene: 5. Written as DNA, the CDR3 is TGTGCCAGCACCTGGGACAGGGAATCCTACGAGCAGTACTTC. The encoded protein is CASTWDRESYEQYF.

This rearrangement joins TRBV4-1 to TRBJ1-5; D call uncertain. Germline assignment: CDR1 MGHRA and CDR2 YSYEKL. The V and J ends lost 4 bases and 4 bases respectively, with 14 bases between them. The CDR3 is 15 amino acids. CDR3: CASSLGSGLNQPQHF. The CDR3 DNA is TGCGCCAGCAGCCTGGGGTCGGGGTTAAATCAGCCCCAGCATTTT.

V gene TRBV27 combines with J gene TRBJ2-1, with 11 bases identical to TRBD1. CDR1 is MNHEY, CDR2 SMNVEV, per germline (reference sequence). CDR3 length equals 17 residues. Trimming took 4 bases from V and 10 from J; bases not matched to a gene: 15. Written as DNA, the CDR3 is TGTGCCAGCAGTTCATCGAACCCCGGGACAGGGGGTACCGAGCAGTTCTTC. Its protein product is CASSSSNPGTGGTEQFF.

The chain has TRBV6-5 and TRBJ2-1; the match to TRBD2 covers 10 bases. V lost 2 bases and J lost 7; bases outside the gene matches: 5. CDR3 length: 15 amino acids. CDR1 is MNHEY, CDR2 SVGAGI, per germline. The CDR3 protein is CASSYLSGRGNEQFF. DNA for the CDR3: TGTGCCAGCAGTTACCTAAGCGGGAGGGGGAATGAGCAGTTCTTC.

The chain has TRBV20-1 and TRBJ2-1; 7 bases line up with TRBD2. Germline CDR1 is DFQATT and CDR2 is SNEGSKA (reference sequence). Losses at the gene ends were 3 bases for V and 7 bases for J; bases not matched to a gene: 15. The CDR3 spans 16 residues. The CDR3 is CSASILGSGKGNEQFF. CDR3 in DNA: TGCAGTGCTAGTATACTCGGGAGCGGGAAGGGGAATGAGCAGTTCTTC.

The CDR3 loop is CASSTVGQTRQPQHF. The CDR3 nucleotides read TGTGCCAGCAGTACAGTGGGACAGACCCGTCAGCCCCAGCATTTT. This rearrangement joins TRBV28 to TRBJ1-5; 7 bases map to TRBD1. The trim removed 5 bases at V and 6 bases at J, leaving 10 bases unmatched. The CDR3 totals 15 residues. From germline, CDR1 is MDHEN and CDR2 SYDVKM.

CDR3 coding DNA: TGTGCCAGCAGTCGGACTAGCGGGGTAGATACGCAGTATTTT. Translation gives CASSRTSGVDTQYF. The chain uses TRBV6-2 or TRBV6-3 and TRBJ2-3; 12 nucleotides line up with TRBD2. The CDR3 sequence is 14 residues long. The J segment lost 5 bases and the V segment lost 5 bases, leaving 2 bases of the junction unmatched. The V gene's germline CDR1 is MNHEY and CDR2 SVGEGT.

The chain links TRBV7-2 to TRBJ2-7; D may be TRBD1 (5 bases). CDR1 is SGHTA, CDR2 FQGNSA, per germline. This CDR3 has 14 amino acids. Between the trimmed V and J ends, which lost 2 bases and 6 bases, there was a span of 14 bases. CDR3 residues: CASSLFRGSGEQYF. CDR3 nucleotides: TGTGCCAGCAGCTTATTTAGGGGATCGGGCGAGCAGTACTTC.

The rearrangement joins TRBV18 to TRBJ1-5, with a possible D match to TRBD1 (6 bases). Germline loops: CDR1 KGHSH, CDR2 LQKENI. There are 15 residues in the CDR3. The V gene lost 4 bases and the J gene lost 5 bases, with 15 bases spanning the gap. This chain's CDR3 is CASSRDTGGDQPQHF. The DNA for the CDR3 is TGTGCCAGCTCACGGGACACCGGTGGGGATCAGCCCCAGCATTTT. The full variable domain, completed using reference TRBV18 and TRBJ1-5, is NAGVMQNPRHLVRRRGQEARLRCSPMKGHSHVYWYRQLPEEGLKFMVYLQKENIIDESGMPKERFSAEFPKEGPSILRIQQVVRGDSAAYFCASSRDTGGDQPQHFGDGTRLSIL.

The rearrangement links TRBV19 to TRBJ1-2; TRBD1 agrees at 8 bases. The CDR3 spans 16 residues. Germline CDR1 reads LNHDA; CDR2 reads SQIVND (reference sequence). J gave up 0 bases and V 2 bases, and 5 bases lay outside the gene matches. Here the CDR3 DNA reads TGTGCCAGTAGTATAACGGGGGGACAGGCTAACTATGGCTACACCTTC. Protein sequence: CASSITGGQANYGYTF.

This clone was seen a single time. V gene TRBV10-3 combines with J gene TRBJ2-2; tentatively, D is TRBD1 (6 bases). The CDR3 totals 16 residues. The germline CDR1 and CDR2 sequences are ENHRY and SYGVKD. With 3 bases removed from V and 6 bases from J, the gap between germline ends came to 17 bases. CDR3 region: CAISEGGRGLSGELFF. The DNA for the CDR3 is TGTGCCATCAGTGAAGGAGGAAGGGGGTTGTCCGGGGAGCTGTTTTTT.

This chain uses TRBV4-1 with TRBJ2-7; 7 bases are shared with TRBD1. Germline V gene data show CDR1 as MGHRA and CDR2 as YSYEKL. The V segment lost 3 bases and the J segment 2 bases; nucleotides outside the gene matches: 7. CDR3 length equals 15 residues. This CDR3 is CASSQTQGFTYEQYF. The DNA for the CDR3 is TGCGCCAGCAGCCAGACACAGGGGTTCACCTACGAGCAGTACTTC.

The chain uses TRBV7-2 and TRBJ1-2, with unresolved D. CDR3 size: 14 residues. Trimming removed 1 base at V and 8 bases at J, with 14 bases between. Germline-derived CDR1 and CDR2 are SGHTA and FQGNSA. The CDR3 is CASSLGVLAGGYTF. The CDR3 nucleotides read TGTGCCAGCAGCTTAGGGGTTTTAGCGGGCGGCTACACCTTC.

The genes are TRBV4-1 and TRBJ2-5; 11 positions agree with TRBD2. After removal of 0 bases from V and 4 bases from J, the junction contained 7 bases not matched to a gene. The germline V gene has CDR1 MGHRA and CDR2 YSYEKL. This CDR3 spans 17 amino acids. CDR3 protein: CASSQDSGGAGGETQYF. The CDR3 DNA follows: TGCGCCAGCAGCCAAGATAGCGGGGGGGCCGGAGGAGAGACCCAGTACTTC.